This TCR beta chain came from a study of cytomegalovirus exposure and HLA in healthy donors. General study results and limits: The investigators catalogued 164 TCR beta chains as cytomegalovirus-associated.

The table came from immunoSEQ multiplex PCR; TCRdb's copy has only in-frame clones and leaves some out. This table has about 64,000 clones, roughly 91% appearing once. Details on this clone: The antigen is not known.

The V gene's germline CDR1 is MGHRA and CDR2 YSYEKL. With 4 bases clipped from V and 4 bases from J, the junction kept 9 bases outside the gene matches. The CDR3 runs 18 residues. The TCR originated in a young woman in good health and CMV-seronegative. Specimen: PBMCs. The V call is TRBV4-1, the J call TRBJ2-3, with 15 positions matching TRBD2. CDR3 sequence reads: CASSRGGLAGGGSDTQYF. In DNA, the CDR3 is TGCGCCAGCAGCCGCGGGGGACTAGCGGGAGGAGGGTCAGATACGCAGTATTTT.